The 26 T cell receptor beta chains below were found in one sample sequenced in a study. MiXCR was run by TCRdb on the 5' RACE reads, yielding one entry per CDR3 protein. The sample has 55,000 or so distinct CDR3 sequences, less than 25% seen once. Cells sorted as Tregs were CD4+, CD25+ and CD127-/low. Sequenced: tumor-infiltrating Tregs sorted from the breast tumor. These receptors were obtained from a female donor with breast cancer.

In its sample, this clonotype is medium-sized. The chain links TRBV20-1 to TRBJ2-1; maybe TRBD2 (7 bases). This CDR3 contains 15 residues. Trimming cost V 1 base and J 2 bases, with 12 bases left between them. Germline V gives CDR1 DFQATT, CDR2 SNEGSKA (reference sequence). The CDR3, as DNA: TGCAGTGCTAGAGTGGGGGGGCGCCCCTACAATGAGCAGTTCTTC. This codes for CSARVGGRPYNEQFF.

The chain combines TRBV2 with TRBJ1-4; TRBD1 matches 8 bases. The CDR3 runs to 15 residues. CDR1 is SNHLY and CDR2 is FYNNEI in the germline V gene. V gave up 7 bases and J gave up 5 bases; unmatched junction bases: 9. In DNA, the CDR3 is TGTGCCAGCACCAAAGGACAGGGCTGGAATGAAAAACTGTTTTTT. Translated: CASTKGQGWNEKLFF.

This clonotype was observed a few times. The V call is TRBV6-1, the J call TRBJ1-1, with 8 bases aligning to TRBD1. Germline CDR1 reads MNHNS; CDR2 reads SASEGT. Trimming took 0 bases from V and 12 from J; bases not matched to a gene: 9. This CDR3 spans 14 amino acids. CDR3 residues: CASSEALGQGATFF. Written as DNA, the CDR3 is TGTGCCAGCAGTGAAGCGCTAGGACAGGGCGCAACTTTCTTT.

The rearrangement joins TRBV6-1 to TRBJ1-4; 7 bases line up with TRBD1. CDR3 length: 14 residues. In germline, CDR1 is MNHNS, CDR2 SASEGT. The V gene end was trimmed by 1 base and the J gene end by 5 bases; junction bases not matched to a gene: 1. The CDR3 DNA sequence: TGTGCCAGCAGTGAAGGGGACAGCAATGAAAAACTGTTTTTT. Translation gives CASSEGDSNEKLFF.

V usage is TRBV7-8 and J usage is TRBJ1-3, with D hard to call. CDR1 and CDR2 from the germline V gene are SGHVS and FQNEAQ. The CDR3 consists of 12 residues. Between the trimmed V and J ends, which lost 5 bases and 8 bases, there was a span of 10 bases. CDR3 protein: CASSPGLDTIYF. In DNA form, the CDR3 reads TGTGCCAGCAGCCCCGGCTTGGACACCATATATTTT.

This clonotype was observed a few times. The rearrangement links TRBV7-2 to TRBJ2-7; the D gene is possibly TRBD1 (5 bases). This CDR3 spans 15 amino acids. Deletions cut 3 bases from V and 6 bases from J, with 18 bases between. Germline V lookup: CDR1 SGHTA, CDR2 FQGNSA. The CDR3 sequence is CASSFDIQGVSEQYF. As DNA, the CDR3 is TGTGCCAGCAGCTTCGATATTCAAGGGGTGAGCGAGCAGTACTTC.

For this clonotype: One junction end disagrees with the germline gene, perhaps due to a read error. The V and J genes are TRBV30 and TRBJ1-2; tentatively, D is TRBD1 (6 bases). Germline V gene lookup returns CDR1 GTSNPN and CDR2 SVGIG (reference sequence). The CDR3 loop spans 12 amino acids. The CDR3 nucleotides are TGCGCCTGGACCCCCCGAGGGGGTGGCTACACCTTC. It encodes CAWTPRGGGYTF.

In this sample, this clonotype turned up once. The rearrangement links TRBV28 to TRBJ1-1; D is undetermined. Germline loops: CDR1 MDHEN, CDR2 SYDVKM. Trimming took off 1 base at V and 5 bases at J, with 5 bases between the two ends. The CDR3 has 12 residues. The CDR3 nucleotides are TGTGCCAGCAGTTTATTGAGGACTGAAGCTTTCTTT. This sequence encodes CASSLLRTEAFF.

This sequence joins TRBV24-1 and TRBJ1-5; tentative D call: TRBD1 (5 bases). V was pared by 4 bases and J by 3 bases, with 15 bases between. The CDR3 consists of 16 residues. Germline V lookup: CDR1 KGHDR, CDR2 SFDVKD. The CDR3 DNA is TGTGCCACCAGTGACCGAGCGGGACCCACCAATCAGCCCCAGCATTTT. Protein sequence: CATSDRAGPTNQPQHF.

Only a few counts were recorded for this clonotype. The chain joins TRBV7-9 to TRBJ2-7, with D perhaps TRBD1 (5 bases). The CDR3 is 15 residues long. Trimming removed 1 base at V and 1 base at J, with 11 bases between. CDR1 SEHNR and CDR2 FQNEAQ come from the germline V gene (reference sequence). Here the CDR3 DNA reads TGTGCCAGCAGCTTAGGTCCAGGGTTATCCTACGAGCAGTACTTC. This encodes CASSLGPGLSYEQYF.

This clonotype was detected many times. Here the CDR3 DNA reads TGTGCCAGCAGCTTTAACAGGGAGACCCAGTACTTC. Amino acid sequence: CASSFNRETQYF. The chain has TRBV7-8 and TRBJ2-5; maybe TRBD1 (5 bases). V dropped 3 bases and J dropped 5 bases, with 7 bases sitting between them. Germline V gene sequence: CDR1 SGHVS, CDR2 FQNEAQ. The CDR3 has 12 amino acids. Full variable domain (missing parts from reference TRBV7-8 and TRBJ2-5): GAGVSQSPRYKVAKRGQDVALRCDPISGHVSLFWYQQALGQGPEFLTYFQNEAQLDKSGLPSDRFFAERPEGSVSTLKIQRTQQEDSAVYLCASSFNRETQYFGPGTRLLVL.

The chain uses TRBV4-1 and TRBJ2-1, with TRBD2 identical over 10 bases. Germline trimming cut 0 bases from V and 8 bases from J; bases unmatched to any gene: 7. This CDR3 is 16 amino acids long. CDR1 and CDR2 from the germline V gene are MGHRA and YSYEKL. CDR3 sequence (DNA): TGCGCCAGCAGCCAAGATTCTAGCGGGAGTGTAGATGAGCAGTTCTTC. The encoded protein is CASSQDSSGSVDEQFF.

This clonotype appeared once. At one of its ends the junction is not consistent with the germline gene, which may arise from a read error. The rearrangement joins TRBV6-6 to TRBJ1-1, with a possible D match to TRBD1 (5 bases). The germline V gene encodes CDR1 MNHNY and CDR2 SVGAGI (reference sequence). The CDR3 spans 14 residues. CDR3 amino acids: CSSSPQKGRAEAFF. As DNA, the CDR3 is TGTTCCAGCAGTCCCCAGAAGGGGAGGGCTGAAGCTTTCTTT.

There are a few counts of this clonotype. The chain uses TRBV6-1 and TRBJ1-3; D perhaps matches TRBD1 (5 bases). Trimming shortened V by 2 bases and J by 0 bases, and 11 bases separated the two germline ends. Germline CDR1 is MNHNS and CDR2 is SASEGT. The CDR3 runs 16 residues. The CDR3, as DNA: TGTGCCAGCAGTGAAACCCCAGGGTCCTCTGGAAACACCATATATTTT. It yields the protein CASSETPGSSGNTIYF.

This clonotype was picked up a small number of times. The chain uses TRBV12-3 or TRBV12-4 and TRBJ1-2; 7 positions match TRBD1. V lost 6 bases to trimming and J lost 4 bases; unmatched junction nucleotides: 11. The CDR3 loop spans 15 amino acids. This CDR3 reads CASRPEQGFSYGYTF. The CDR3 nucleotides are TGTGCCAGCAGACCCGAACAGGGGTTTAGCTATGGCTACACCTTC.

Comment on this clonotype: A much larger clonotype is one base distant, so this may be a read error. The chain carries TRBV5-1 and TRBJ1-6, with a weak D call TRBD1 (6 bases). The CDR3 totals 15 residues. Germline-derived CDR1 and CDR2 are SGHRS and YFSETQ. V was pared by 1 base and J by 10 bases, with 15 bases between. CDR3 sequence: CASSLKQGGSSPLHF. The DNA for the CDR3 is TGCGCCAGCAGCTTGAAACAGGGAGGTTCCTCACCCCTCCACTTT.

This clonotype was seen only a few times. V usage is TRBV20-1 and J usage is TRBJ2-4, with 11 bases matching TRBD2. In germline, CDR1 is DFQATT, CDR2 SNEGSKA (reference sequence). The CDR3 totals 15 residues. V trimming: 7 bases; J trimming: 0 bases; junction bases outside the gene matches: 5. The CDR3 protein is CSVISGRVAKNIQYF. As DNA, the CDR3 is TGCAGTGTCATTAGCGGGAGGGTAGCCAAAAACATTCAGTACTTC.

This clonotype was counted a few times. The gene calls are TRBV12-3 or TRBV12-4 and TRBJ2-1; TRBD1 agrees at 7 bases. The V gene end was trimmed by 7 bases and the J gene end by 7 bases; junction bases not matched to a gene: 10. The CDR3 has 14 amino acids. This CDR3 is CASIRDSAGNEQFF. The CDR3 bases are TGTGCCAGCATCCGGGACAGTGCTGGGAATGAGCAGTTCTTC.

This rearrangement joins TRBV29-1 to TRBJ2-1; 9 bases align to TRBD2. CDR1 and CDR2 from the germline V gene are SQVTM and ANQGSEA. The CDR3 contains 16 residues. V trimming: 2 bases; J trimming: 0 bases; junction bases outside the gene matches: 5. The CDR3 region has the DNA TGCAGCGTTGAAAAGAATAGCGGGAGCTCCTACAATGAGCAGTTCTTC. It is translated as CSVEKNSGSSYNEQFF.

V is TRBV3-1 and J is TRBJ2-1; 10 nucleotides align to TRBD2. Germline V gene data show CDR1 as LGHDT and CDR2 as YNNKEL (reference sequence). Trimming removed 5 bases from V and 7 bases from J; junction bases left unmatched: 11. The CDR3 covers 16 residues. Here the CDR3 DNA reads TGTGCCAGCAGCTCCATGCTAGCGGGAGCAGTAAATGAGCAGTTCTTC. This gives the protein CASSSMLAGAVNEQFF.

As for this clonotype: The junction departs from germline at one end; a sequencing error may be responsible. This chain connects TRBV20-1 to TRBJ2-7; 7 bases map to TRBD2. The CDR3 is made up of 14 amino acids. CDR1 is DFQATT and CDR2 is SNEGSKA in the germline V gene (reference sequence). CDR3 sequence reads: CSARGRLAAYEEYF. The CDR3 nucleotides are TGCAGTGCTAGAGGGCGACTAGCAGCCTACGAGGAGTACTTC.

This clonotype was counted at least ten times. V gene TRBV12-3 or TRBV12-4 combines with J gene TRBJ1-5; TRBD1 matches at 7 bases. This CDR3 is 12 amino acids long. V dropped 1 base and J dropped 15; count of bases not matched to a gene: 6. This CDR3 is CASSLGQGARHF. Written as DNA, the CDR3 is TGTGCCAGCAGTTTAGGACAGGGCGCGCGGCATTTT.

This clonotype was seen ten or more times. The V gene is TRBV20-1, the J gene TRBJ1-2; 7 bases are a match to TRBD1. The CDR3 runs to 12 residues. The germline gives CDR1 DFQATT, CDR2 SNEGSKA (reference sequence). V was pared by 6 bases and J by 3 bases, with 4 bases of the junction left unmatched. The CDR3 sequence: CSARGTDYGYTF. CDR3 in DNA: TGCAGTGCCCGGGGGACAGACTATGGCTACACCTTC.

To note about this clonotype: Possible read error: a much larger clone is one base away. V usage is TRBV10-3 and J usage is TRBJ2-7; no definite D call. The V and J ends lost 4 bases and 5 bases respectively, with 9 bases between them. The CDR3 spans 12 residues. CDR1 is ENHRY and CDR2 is SYGVKD in the germline V gene. The chain's CDR3 is CAISAQAHEQYF. DNA of the CDR3: TGTGCCATCAGTGCGCAGGCCCACGAGCAGTACTTC.

This clonotype was seen more than once but under ten times. The chain employs TRBV20-1 and TRBJ2-7; 7 positions agree with TRBD2. This CDR3 has 13 residues. The germline V gene encodes CDR1 DFQATT and CDR2 SNEGSKA (reference sequence). The V gene end was trimmed by 6 bases and the J gene end by 8 bases; junction bases not matched to a gene: 13. The CDR3 coding sequence is TGCAGTGCCCGCGGGGGTCGCCCAATAAAGCAGTACTTC. It yields the protein CSARGGRPIKQYF.

The sample holds many counts of this clonotype. This CDR3 is CASSQDFQRQETQYF. The CDR3 DNA sequence: TGTGCCAGCAGCCAAGATTTCCAGCGGCAAGAGACCCAGTACTTC. The chain uses TRBV4-2 and TRBJ2-5; perhaps TRBD2 as D (5 bases). Germline V gene lookup returns CDR1 LGHNA and CDR2 YNFKEQ. The CDR3 is made up of 15 amino acids. Trimming left V 0 bases short and J 2 bases short, with 10 bases between.